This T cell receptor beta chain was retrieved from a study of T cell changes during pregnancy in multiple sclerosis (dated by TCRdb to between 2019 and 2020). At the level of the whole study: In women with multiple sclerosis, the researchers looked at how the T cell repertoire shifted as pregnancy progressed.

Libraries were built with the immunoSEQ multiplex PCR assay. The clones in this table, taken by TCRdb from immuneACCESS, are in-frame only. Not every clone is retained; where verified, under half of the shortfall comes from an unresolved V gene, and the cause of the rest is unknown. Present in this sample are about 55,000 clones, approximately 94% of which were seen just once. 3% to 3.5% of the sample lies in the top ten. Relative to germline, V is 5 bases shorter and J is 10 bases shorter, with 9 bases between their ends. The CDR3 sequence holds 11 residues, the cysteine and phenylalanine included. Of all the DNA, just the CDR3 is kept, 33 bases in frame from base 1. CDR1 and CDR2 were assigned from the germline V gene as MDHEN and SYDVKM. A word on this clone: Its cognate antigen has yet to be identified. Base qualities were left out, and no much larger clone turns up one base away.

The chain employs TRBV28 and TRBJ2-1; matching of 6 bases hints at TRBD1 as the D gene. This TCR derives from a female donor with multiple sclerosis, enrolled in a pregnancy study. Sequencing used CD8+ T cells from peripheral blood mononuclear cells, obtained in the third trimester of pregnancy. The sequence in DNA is TGTGCCAGCAGTCCAGGGGTGGAGCAGTTCTTC. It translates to CASSPGVEQFF.